Following are 19 T cell receptor beta chains from one sample sequenced in a study of beta chain features in type 1 diabetes. Antigens of these TCRs are unknown. General observations from the study: Moderately but significantly shorter TCRB CDR3s were found in Type 1 diabetes patients in all four CD4+ subsets.

Expressed TCRB transcripts were sequenced because the isolated RNA had all been reverse transcribed beforehand. Using immunoSEQ multiplex PCR, the repertoire was profiled, and TCRdb retains in-frame clones only, with some absent. Of about 160,000 clones detected, around 9% appear once; the ten largest clones hold 0.7%. Material: central memory CD4+ T cells from blood. Receptor source: a woman in her thirties with type 1 diabetes.

The chain employs TRBV11-1 and TRBJ2-1; 7 nucleotides line up with TRBD1. Germline CDR1 SGHAT, CDR2 FQDESV (reference sequence). The trim removed 0 bases at V and 7 bases at J, leaving 9 bases unmatched. This CDR3 region has 16 residues. CDR3 nucleotide sequence: TGTGCCAGCAGCTTAGCGCTTTGGCAGGGGGTAAATGAGCAGTTCTTC. Translated, it gives CASSLALWQGVNEQFF.

This chain joins TRBV5-1 and TRBJ1-2, with unresolved D. V was shortened by 4 bases and J by 2 bases, with 12 bases between the two germline ends. The CDR3 contains 14 residues. Germline V gives CDR1 SGHRS, CDR2 YFSETQ. CDR3 bases: TGCGCCAGCAGCCCCAACCCGGGGAACTATGGCTACACCTTC. The encoded protein is CASSPNPGNYGYTF.

A few counts support this clone. The junction and the germline gene differ at one end; a read error may be behind it. The rearrangement uses TRBV7-2 and TRBJ2-7, with TRBD2 matching 9 bases. CDR3 length: 12 residues. Germline CDR1 reads SGHTA; CDR2 reads FQGNSA. In DNA, the CDR3 is TGTGCCAGCAGCTTAGAAGGACTAGCGAGCCACTTC. This gives the protein CASSLEGLASHF.

This clone was found a few times. The chain links TRBV6-5 to TRBJ2-3; D is ambiguous. Germline V lookup: CDR1 MNHEY, CDR2 SVGAGI. The V and J ends lost 4 bases and 6 bases respectively, with 5 bases between them. This CDR3 has 11 amino acids. This chain's CDR3 is CASSSRDTQYF. In nucleotides, the CDR3 is TGTGCCAGCAGTTCGAGGGATACGCAGTATTTT.

The table lists this clone with a few counts. The chain recombines TRBV6-5 with TRBJ2-1; 8 nucleotides match TRBD2. The CDR3 extends over 13 amino acids. The trim removed 5 bases at V and 9 bases at J, leaving 6 bases unmatched. Looked up from germline, CDR1 is MNHEY and CDR2 is SVGAGI. The CDR3 nucleotides read TGTGCCAGCAGTGGACTAGCTTTAGGTGAGCAGTTCTTC. Amino acids: CASSGLALGEQFF.

The V and J genes are TRBV6-1 and TRBJ1-1; 8 nucleotides agree with TRBD1. There are 15 residues in the CDR3. Germline CDR1 and CDR2: MNHNS and SASEGT. After removal of 6 bases from V and 1 base from J, the junction contained 7 bases not matched to a gene. The CDR3 nucleotides read TGTGCCAGCAGCCCGACGGGGACAGGGAACACTGAAGCTTTCTTT. This codes for CASSPTGTGNTEAFF.

This clone was counted only a few times. The chain is built from TRBV4-1 and TRBJ2-7; 7 nucleotides align to TRBD1. Trimming took 1 base from V and 3 from J; bases not matched to a gene: 3. CDR3 length: 14 residues. Per germline, CDR1 MGHRA and CDR2 YSYEKL. CDR3 region: CASSQGDSRYEQYF. As DNA, the CDR3 is TGCGCCAGCAGCCAAGGGGACAGCCGCTACGAGCAGTACTTC.

This clone was seen a handful of times. The chain couples TRBV7-2 to TRBJ1-1, with 7 bases fitting TRBD1. Germline values: CDR1 SGHTA, CDR2 FQGNSA. This CDR3 comprises 14 residues. J lost 4 bases, V lost 8 bases, and 10 bases had no gene match. CDR3 DNA sequence: TGTGCCAGCGGACCGACAGGGTGGATCACTGAAGCTTTCTTT. It specifies CASGPTGWITEAFF.

The V call is TRBV7-2, the J call TRBJ1-2; a weak D match, TRBD1 (6 bases). V was shortened by 5 bases and J by 2 bases, with 15 bases between the two germline ends. CDR3 size: 15 residues. In germline, CDR1 is SGHTA, CDR2 FQGNSA. The CDR3 spells CASSIEQGRNYGYTF. CDR3 in DNA: TGTGCCAGCAGCATAGAACAGGGAAGGAACTATGGCTACACCTTC.

This clone appeared a few times. This sequence joins TRBV30 and TRBJ2-7; D remains unclear. Trimming took off 1 base at V and 4 bases at J, with 8 bases between the two ends. This CDR3 has 12 residues. Per germline, CDR1 GTSNPN and CDR2 SVGIG (reference sequence). The chain's CDR3 is CAWSALGYEQYF. The CDR3 DNA follows: TGTGCCTGGAGTGCTCTAGGTTACGAGCAGTACTTC.

A few counts support this clone. The CDR3 DNA is TGTGCCAGCAGCTTAGCCCAGGAGCAGTACTTC. Translated: CASSLAQEQYF. V gene TRBV13 combines with J gene TRBJ2-7, with D unclear. V lost 1 base and J 7 bases, leaving 5 bases between the germline ends. Germline lookup yields CDR1 PRHDT and CDR2 FYEKMQ (reference sequence). The CDR3 is 11 amino acids.

The chain employs TRBV5-4 and TRBJ2-5; 7 nucleotides align to TRBD1. CDR3 length equals 15 residues. V lost 0 bases and J lost 1; bases outside the gene matches: 3. Germline CDR1 reads SGHNT; CDR2 reads YYREEE (reference sequence). This CDR3 is CASSLARTGQETQYF. The DNA of the CDR3 is TGTGCCAGCAGCTTGGCTAGGACAGGCCAAGAGACCCAGTACTTC.

This clone turned up a few times. The genes are TRBV29-1 and TRBJ1-5; maybe TRBD1 (5 bases). V was cut by 4 bases and J by 9 bases, with 16 bases left in between. This CDR3 is built from 13 residues. Germline loops: CDR1 SQVTM, CDR2 ANQGSEA. The CDR3 here is CSVVGESGRPQHF. CDR3 bases: TGCAGCGTTGTGGGGGAAAGCGGGAGGCCCCAGCATTTT.

This sequence joins TRBV30 and TRBJ2-3; a weak D match, TRBD1 (6 bases). Germline CDR1 is GTSNPN and CDR2 is SVGIG (reference sequence). The CDR3 has 13 residues. V lost 2 bases and J 2 bases, leaving 8 bases between the germline ends. CDR3 region: CAWSRQVTDTQYF. DNA for the CDR3: TGTGCCTGGAGTCGACAGGTCACAGATACGCAGTATTTT.

The sample holds a few counts of this clone. This chain joins TRBV6-6 and TRBJ2-4; TRBD1 agrees at 7 bases. V was pared by 7 bases and J by 7 bases, with 7 bases of the junction left unmatched. The germline CDR1 and CDR2 sequences are MNHNY and SVGAGI (reference sequence). The CDR3 runs to 13 residues. The CDR3 nucleotides are TGTGCCAGCAACCACAGGGGCGCCAACATTCAGTACTTC. This codes for CASNHRGANIQYF.

This clone has more than one count but fewer than ten. The chain recombines TRBV5-1 with TRBJ2-2; TRBD2 is a possible D gene (5 bases). Trimming pared 2 bases from V and 6 bases from J, leaving 11 bases between. Germline V lookup: CDR1 SGHRS, CDR2 YFSETQ. This CDR3 region has 14 residues. The CDR3 reads CASSLGRGPGELFF. The DNA of the CDR3 is TGCGCCAGCAGCTTAGGGAGAGGGCCCGGGGAGCTGTTTTTT.

The chain recombines TRBV11-2 with TRBJ2-7; perhaps TRBD2 as D (6 bases). This CDR3 is 16 amino acids long. V was cut by 0 bases and J by 0 bases, with 12 bases left in between. Germline CDR1 and CDR2: SGHAT and FQNNGV. The CDR3 sequence is CASSLDGGISSYEQYF. DNA for the CDR3: TGTGCCAGCAGCTTAGACGGCGGGATTAGCTCCTACGAGCAGTACTTC.

The rearrangement joins TRBV5-1 to TRBJ2-4; 7 bases line up with TRBD1. Trimming took 4 bases from V and 5 from J; bases not matched to a gene: 6. This CDR3 is built from 14 residues. CDR1 is SGHRS, CDR2 YFSETQ, per germline. This CDR3 reads CASSPRQGENIQYF. The CDR3 DNA reads as TGCGCCAGCAGCCCCCGACAGGGAGAAAACATTCAGTACTTC.

The rearrangement links TRBV2 to TRBJ2-1; 14 nucleotides match TRBD2. The CDR3 sequence is 15 residues long. Germline V gene lookup returns CDR1 SNHLY and CDR2 FYNNEI. J was trimmed by 9 bases and V by 2 bases; bases with no gene match: 3. The CDR3 nucleotides read TGTGCCAGCAGTGAATTGGGACTAGCGGGAGTTGAGCAGTTCTTC. Amino acid sequence: CASSELGLAGVEQFF.